This passage covers 5 T cell receptor beta chains from one sample sequenced in a study of T cell changes during pregnancy in multiple sclerosis. The method was immunoSEQ multiplex PCR; TCRdb's version includes in-frame clones alone and lacks a portion of them. The sample contains around 95,000 clones, approximately 95% of which appear only once. Sequencing was performed on peripheral blood, taken after pregnancy. The receptor source for this set is a female donor in good health, enrolled as a control in a pregnancy study.

The rearrangement links TRBV2 to TRBJ2-3; TRBD2 matches 12 bases. This CDR3 is built from 16 residues. Germline trimming cut 1 base from V and 3 bases from J; bases unmatched to any gene: 2. Germline V gene sequence: CDR1 SNHLY, CDR2 FYNNEI. The CDR3, as DNA: TGTGCCAGCAGTGAAGAACTAGCGGGAGGAACAGATACGCAGTATTTT. This encodes CASSEELAGGTDTQYF.

The V gene is TRBV28, the J gene TRBJ2-5, with 9 nucleotides matching TRBD1. This CDR3 comprises 17 residues. With V trimmed by 7 bases and J by 3 bases, 15 bases remained unmatched. Germline values: CDR1 MDHEN, CDR2 SYDVKM. As DNA, the CDR3 is TGTGCCAGCACCCCATTTCCGGGACAGGGTAACGAAGAGACCCAGTACTTC. Its translation: CASTPFPGQGNEETQYF.

The V call is TRBV4-1, the J call TRBJ2-7; TRBD1 might be the D (6 bases). The length of the CDR3 is 16 residues. Germline V CDR1 and CDR2: MGHRA, YSYEKL. V was trimmed by 1 base and J by 3 bases, leaving 16 bases between them. CDR3 amino acids: CASSQVQGIGGYEQYF. CDR3 in DNA: TGCGCCAGCAGCCAAGTCCAGGGGATTGGTGGCTACGAGCAGTACTTC.

This chain connects TRBV5-1 to TRBJ2-3, with 10 bases matching TRBD2. The CDR3 covers 16 residues. V dropped 5 bases and J dropped 5; count of bases not matched to a gene: 11. The V gene's germline CDR1 is SGHRS and CDR2 YFSETQ. CDR3 residues: CASSQREGTLRDTQYF. CDR3 DNA: TGCGCCAGCAGTCAGCGGGAGGGCACCCTCCGAGATACGCAGTATTTT.

The V call is TRBV4-1, the J call TRBJ2-2, with 7 bases lining up with TRBD2. Losses at the gene ends were 2 bases for V and 7 bases for J; bases not matched to a gene: 10. Per germline, CDR1 MGHRA and CDR2 YSYEKL. The CDR3 extends over 16 amino acids. CDR3 sequence: CASSQSGGGPSGELFF. The CDR3 bases are TGCGCCAGCAGCCAATCCGGGGGAGGGCCCAGCGGGGAGCTGTTTTTT.